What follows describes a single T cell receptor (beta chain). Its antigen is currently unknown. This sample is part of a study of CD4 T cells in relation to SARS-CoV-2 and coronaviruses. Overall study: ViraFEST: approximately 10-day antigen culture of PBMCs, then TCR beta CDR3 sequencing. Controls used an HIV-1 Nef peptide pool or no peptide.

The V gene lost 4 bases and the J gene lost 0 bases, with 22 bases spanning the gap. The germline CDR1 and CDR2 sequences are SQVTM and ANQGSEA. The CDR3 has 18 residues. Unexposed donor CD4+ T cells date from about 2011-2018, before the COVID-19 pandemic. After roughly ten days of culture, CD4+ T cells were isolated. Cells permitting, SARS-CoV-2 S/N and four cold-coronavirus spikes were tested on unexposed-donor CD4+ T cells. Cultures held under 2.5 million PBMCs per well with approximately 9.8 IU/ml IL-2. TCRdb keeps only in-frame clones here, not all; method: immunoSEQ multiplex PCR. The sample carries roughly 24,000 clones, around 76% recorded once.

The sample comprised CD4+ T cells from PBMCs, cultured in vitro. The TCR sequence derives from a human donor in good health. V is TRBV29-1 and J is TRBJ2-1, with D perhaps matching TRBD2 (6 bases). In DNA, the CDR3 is TGCAGCGTTGCCCCCCCCGCCTATAGCGGTCCCTCCTACAATGAGCAGTTCTTC. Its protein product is CSVAPPAYSGPSYNEQFF.